In this sample, the clone carrying this T cell receptor beta chain turned up a few times. Its antigen remains unknown. cDNA libraries for TCR alpha and TCR beta, carrying sample barcodes and UMIs, came from 5'RACE with constant-segment primers. TCRdb processed the 5' RACE reads anew with MiXCR; each CDR3 protein has one entry. This table holds about 560,000 distinct CDR3 sequences, approximately 15% found once. This specimen belongs to a study of T-cell memory formation after mild COVID-19. Study details: Clusters of TCRs were largely donor specific.

CDR1 and CDR2 (germline): SGHTA, FQGNSA. V dropped 4 bases and J dropped 7 bases, with 12 bases sitting between them. The CDR3 contains 13 residues. Study observations and caveats: Pre-infection memory already had some responding clones, implying cross-reactive memory joined. Whereas later expanders leaned CD4+, clones contracting day 15 to 85 showed a balanced CD4/CD8 makeup.

The chain joins TRBV7-2 to TRBJ2-3; tentative D call: TRBD2 (5 bases). This receptor was identified in an adult woman who had mild COVID-19 (a few samples of this study predate the infection). Cell type and time point are not known. Specimen: PBMCs or a T cell subset sorted from them (not recorded which). For the CDR3, the DNA is TGTGCCAGCAGCTCGGGGTCCTTTTATACGCAGTATTTT. It specifies CASSSGSFYTQYF. The full variable domain, completed using reference TRBV7-2 and TRBJ2-3, is GAGVSQSPSNKVTEKGKDVELRCDPISGHTALYWYRQSLGQGLEFLIYFQGNSAPDKSGLPSDRFSAERTGGSVSTLTIQRTQQEDSAVYLCASSSGSFYTQYFGPGTRLTVL.